The following is a T cell receptor (beta chain) sequence with its context. There is no known antigen for this receptor. No quality values exist for individual bases; no much larger clone is one base distant. The data stem from a study of blood T cell repertoires in COVID-19 (dated by TCRdb to 2018 to 2021). Regarding the study in general: Samples covering the acute and convalescent phases of COVID-19 were provided by collaborators in the United States, Italy and Spain. The prospective study material was composed of cDNA or gDNA derived from T cells, B-cell-depleted T cells, or PBMCs. The dataset comprised deeply sampled blood TCRbeta repertoires from subjects exposed to, actively infected with, or recovered from COVID-19. A freely available public database, intended as a resource for researchers studying the immune response to SARS-CoV-2, is where the repertoires were released. The samples were drawn from two sources: the first 160 participants of the ongoing ImmuneRACE study, and 1,200 or so subjects contributed by 6 global collaborators. The sample metadata nearly always contained a de-identified subject ID, COVID-19 status, age in years and sex. HLA class I and class II types, where available, came from metadata supplied by the sample provider rather than from assay-based typing. Study-wide conclusions, independent of this receptor: The amount of clinical and demographic metadata varied by source and participant and was provided uncurated.

TCRbeta CDR3 regions were amplified from genomic DNA by means of the immunoSEQ Assay, a bias-controlled multiplex PCR. In the paper's pipeline: Nucleated cell counts per sample were estimated from amplification of reference gene primers within the assay. Sequence reads were collapsed and filtered to measure the absolute abundance of every unique TCRbeta CDR3 rearrangement. For each sample, productive Simpson clonality was calculated as the square root of Simpson's diversity index across productive rearrangements. As stored in TCRdb, this immuneACCESS dataset retains in-frame rearrangements with V and J assigned. A fraction of the clones does not appear; measured against another copy, unresolved V genes explain less than half of the discrepancy, and the remainder lacks a known reason. The D gene and trimming were derived from the DNA, and the V and J assignments and clone size from that table. This sample holds 200,000 to 300,000 clones; around nine tenths were observed only once. Jointly, the top ten make up about 10% of the sample.

The CDR3 numbers 15 residues from cysteine through phenylalanine. Of all the DNA, just the CDR3 is kept, 45 bases in frame from base 1. From a lookup of the germline V gene, CDR1 and CDR2 are MRHNA and SNTAGT. Germline trimming: 4 bases from V, 6 bases from J; junction bases outside gene matches: 8. Samples from volunteer blood donors who had recovered from COVID-19 were contributed by a second Seattle source. The collaborating institutions used their own protocols to collect whole blood in K2EDTA tubes. For TCRbeta analysis, collaborators shipped samples in one of three forms: frozen whole blood, isolated PBMCs, or DNA extracted from either of those sample types.

Sequenced sample: peripheral blood. The chain is encoded by TRBV6-4 joined to TRBJ2-7; the junction holds 11 bases that match TRBD2. This TCR came from a man aged 35-49 years who had recovered from COVID-19. The nucleotide sequence is TGTGCCAGCAGTGCCTTAGCGGGAGGGCCTGGCGAGCAGTACTTC. Its protein reads: CASSALAGGPGEQYF.